This T cell receptor beta chain came from a study of lymphopenia after photon versus proton radiotherapy. Concerning this clone: Its cognate antigen is unknown.

Profiling relied on immunoSEQ multiplex PCR, and the TCRdb table lists in-frame clones only, not all of them. Counted here are some 64,000 clones, around 90% occurring once; the ten biggest clones make up about 13%. The study's findings and limits: Larger post-nadir TCR diversity loss correlated inversely with survival in deceased patients. Survival link was tested only in deceased patients; proton benefit remains a possibility. Oligoclonal CD8+ Temra expansion after nadir drove photon patients' diversity drop. Proton therapy kept repertoires fairly stable, unlike photons, which gained effector/memory cells.

The V gene's germline CDR1 is GTSNPN and CDR2 SVGIG (reference sequence). Deletions cut 4 bases from V and 10 bases from J, with 14 bases between. CDR3 length: 12 residues. This chain links TRBV30 with TRBJ2-1, with D possibly TRBD2 on 5 matching bases. The receptor was derived from an elderly man with esophageal cancer. The specimen was peripheral blood, collected from a patient treated with proton-based radiotherapy. The CDR3 sequence: CAWNGKVWEQFF. CDR3 sequence (DNA): TGTGCCTGGAACGGGAAGGTCTGGGAGCAGTTCTTC.